Described below is a single TCR beta chain sequence and its context. Source study methods: Using reference gene primer amplification, nucleated cell counts were estimated. Only in-frame clones appear in the TCRdb table, and some are missing; sequencing was by immunoSEQ multiplex PCR. V, J and clone size are taken as reported in that table, and D and trimming were inferred from the DNA itself. The data show about 200,000 clones, approximately 86% seen once. The sample is drawn from a study of blood T cell repertoires in COVID-19. Study details: Material from acute and convalescent COVID-19 was sourced from the United States, Italy and Spain.

The CDR3 has 12 residues. CDR1 GTSNPN and CDR2 SVGIG come from the germline V gene (reference sequence). V gave up 8 bases and J gave up 3 bases, with 13 bases separating them. Categorization into cohorts depended on clinical history that participants reported. Shortly before study entry, within 2 weeks, exposed participants had met a COVID-19 case. The sequence derives from a woman in her 30s who had been exposed to COVID-19. The sample was PBMCs or T cells enriched from blood (not recorded which). The chain uses TRBV30 and TRBJ1-2; TRBD1 is a possible D gene (5 bases). CDR3 coding DNA: TGTGCCGGGACCGGGGGGGACTATGGCTACACCTTC. Its translation is CAGTGGDYGYTF. Full variable domain (outside the CDR3, taken from reference TRBV30 and TRBJ1-2): SQTIHQWPATLVQPVGSPLSLECTVEGTSNPNLYWYRQAAGRGLQLLFYSVGIGQISSEVPQNLSASRPQDRQFILSSKKLLLSDSGFYLCAGTGGDYGYTFGSGTRLTVV.